This T cell receptor (beta chain) emerged from a study of cytomegalovirus exposure and HLA in healthy donors. In the PCR, 60 Vbeta and 13 Jbeta primers were used. Repertoires were generated with immunoSEQ multiplex PCR, while TCRdb's copy carries only in-frame clones and drops some. The sample has 120,000 to 150,000 clones, roughly 80% seen once. The J segment lost 2 bases and the V segment lost 5 bases, leaving 4 bases of the junction unmatched. CDR3 length: 14 amino acids. The germline gives CDR1 KGHSH, CDR2 LQKENI. The source material was PBMCs. The source of this sequence is a woman in her 30s in good health and CMV-seronegative. The V gene is TRBV18, the J gene TRBJ1-2; 8 bases line up with TRBD1. CDR3 residues: CASSADRGNYGYTF. CDR3 DNA: TGTGCCAGCTCAGCCGACAGGGGCAACTATGGCTACACCTTC.